Listed below are T cell receptor beta chains from one sample, sequenced in a study of shared T cell receptors in the human thymus. Repertoires were generated with immunoSEQ multiplex PCR, while TCRdb's copy carries only in-frame clones and drops some. The table shows 500,000 to 850,000 clones, with roughly 86% occurring only once. The same sample was also studied in work on human thymus T cells.

The specimen was thymocytes. These receptors came from a boy younger than two with a congenital heart defect. CDR3s include the opening cysteine and the closing phenylalanine or tryptophan. The D gene is left open where the match is weak. Not every row has a clone size; where given, it reads once, few, many or a size class.

j_call d_call clone_size v_call cdr3_nt cdr3_aa
TRBJ2-7 TRBD2 once TRBV10-3 TGTGCCATCAGTGGGCTAGCGGGAGACTACGAGCAGTACTTC CAISGLAGDYEQYF
TRBJ1-5 TRBD1 - TRBV5-6 TGTGCCAGCAGCTTCGGGACAGGGAACAATCAGCCCCAGCATTTT CASSFGTGNNQPQHF
TRBJ2-7 TRBD2 - TRBV19 TGTGCCAGTAGTGAAACTAGCGGGAGGGATTACTACGAGCAGTACTTC CASSETSGRDYYEQYF
TRBJ2-3 - - TRBV11-3 TGTGCCAGCAGCCCTAGTTCGAGGGCAGTCCCTAGCACAGATACGCAGTATTTT CASSPSSRAVPSTDTQYF
TRBJ1-2 - - TRBV6-5 TGTGCCAGCAGTTCTTCCGACTGGGAGCGTAAGGGCTACACCTTC CASSSSDWERKGYTF
TRBJ1-1 - - TRBV21-1 TGTGCCAGCAGCATGCCCCCTCTTTGGGAGGTGAACACTGAAGCTTTCTTT CASSMPPLWEVNTEAFF
TRBJ2-2 TRBD1 - TRBV7-9 TGTGCCAGCAGCTTAGGGCAGGGGGCGAACACCGGGGAGCTGTTTTTT CASSLGQGANTGELFF
TRBJ1-2 - - TRBV10-1 TGCGCCAGCAGTGAGTCGACGGGTAAGGCAAACTATGGCTACACCTTC CASSESTGKANYGYTF
TRBJ1-5 - - TRBV19 TGTGCCAGTACCTTGCGGGGGGCGCAGCCCCAGCATTTT CASTLRGAQPQHF
TRBJ2-5 TRBD1 - TRBV19 TGTGCCAGTAGTACCGTGTGGACAGGGGCGCAAGAGACCCAGTACTTC CASSTVWTGAQETQYF
TRBJ1-2 - - TRBV29-1 TGCAGCGCCCGGGAGTGGCCGGGCTACACCTTC CSAREWPGYTF
TRBJ1-1 - - TRBV14 TGTGCCAGCAGCCCTAGATTGACCACCCCCACTGAAGCTTTCTTT CASSPRLTTPTEAFF
TRBJ2-1 - - TRBV15 TGTGCCACCAGCAGAGTTCGGGGGATCTCCTACAATGAGCAGTTCTTC CATSRVRGISYNEQFF
TRBJ2-7 - - TRBV5-6 TGTGCCAGCAGCTTGGAGGGTCCTTCGGGAGAGCAGTACTTC CASSLEGPSGEQYF
TRBJ1-5 - - TRBV27 TGTGCCAGCAGTTTATCGGTCGGGGGAGGGACCTCAAGCAATCAGCCCCAGCATTTT CASSLSVGGGTSSNQPQHF
TRBJ1-1 - - TRBV11-1 TGTGCCAGCAGCCTTCAGGGGTCGAACACTGAAGCTTTCTTT CASSLQGSNTEAFF
TRBJ2-1 TRBD2 - TRBV9 TGTGCCAGCAGCCCCTTCCGGGGGGGGTACAATGAGCAGTTCTTC CASSPFRGGYNEQFF
TRBJ1-6 TRBD1 once TRBV6-5 TGTGCCAGCAGTCCAAAACAGGGGAAGAATTCACCCCTCCACTTT CASSPKQGKNSPLHF
TRBJ1-2 TRBD1 - TRBV4-3 TGCGCCAGCAGCCGGGTCCCGGGACAGGGGGTCATGGGCTACACCTTC CASSRVPGQGVMGYTF
TRBJ1-4 - - TRBV10-3 TGTGCCATCAGTGTCGGGGGTTTTCACGAAAAACTGTTTTTT CAISVGGFHEKLFF
TRBJ2-7 - - TRBV28 TGTGCCAGCAGTAAACGTCAGGCCCGATATTGGTACTTC CASSKRQARYWYF
TRBJ2-7 TRBD1 - TRBV27 TGTGCCAGCAAAACGGACAGGAGACCTTACGAGCAGTACTTC CASKTDRRPYEQYF
TRBJ1-1 - - TRBV10-1 TGCGCCAGCAGTGAGTCGACTCCGGCTGAAGCTTTCTTT CASSESTPAEAFF
TRBJ2-7 TRBD1 - TRBV29-1 TGCAGCGTTCGAGAGGGGACAGGGGCCTACGAGCAGTACTTC CSVREGTGAYEQYF
TRBJ2-7 TRBD1 - TRBV5-4 TGTGCCAGCAGCTCCCTCGACAGGGGCTACGAGCAGTACTTC CASSSLDRGYEQYF
TRBJ2-2 TRBD1 - TRBV4-3 TGCGCCAGCAGCCAGGCGTCCGGGACAGGGGGCCCCGGGGAGCTGTTTTTT CASSQASGTGGPGELFF
TRBJ1-6 TRBD1 - TRBV11-1 TGTGCCAGCAGCACTCGACAGGGGAAGGGTAATTCACCCCTCCACTTT CASSTRQGKGNSPLHF
TRBJ2-5 TRBD1 - TRBV28 TGTGCCAGCAGTTCCCGCTCAGGGGGCTCGAAGACCCAGTACTTC CASSSRSGGSKTQYF
TRBJ1-1 TRBD1 - TRBV5-8 TGTGCCAGCAGCTTGGCGAGGGCGGGACAGGGGGGAAAGTTGAACACTGAAGCTTTCTTT CASSLARAGQGGKLNTEAFF
TRBJ2-1 - - TRBV29-1 TGCAGCGTTGACAGTGACACCTCCTACAATGAGCAGTTCTTC CSVDSDTSYNEQFF
TRBJ2-7 TRBD1 - TRBV7-9 TGTGCCAGCAGCTTATCTTTGGGGCAGGGGGCCTACGAGCAGTACTTC CASSLSLGQGAYEQYF
TRBJ2-7 TRBD1 - TRBV2 TGTGCCAGCAGCGAGGGGACAGGGAACGAGCAGTACTTC CASSEGTGNEQYF
TRBJ2-7 - - TRBV6-1 TGTGCCAGCAGAGCGGACAGTTACGAGCAGTACTTC CASRADSYEQYF
TRBJ1-2 TRBD1 - TRBV27 TGTGCCAGCAGTGTTGGGACAGACCTAAGGGGCTACACCTTC CASSVGTDLRGYTF
TRBJ2-7 TRBD1 once TRBV27 TGTGCCAGCAGTTTATCAGCCCCAGGGGGTCGTACCTACGAGCAGTACTTC CASSLSAPGGRTYEQYF
TRBJ2-3 - - TRBV10-3 TGTGCCATCAGTGAGTCTGGCCGGGGGACTAGCACAGATACGCAGTATTTT CAISESGRGTSTDTQYF
TRBJ1-2 - - TRBV6-6 TGTGCCAGCAGGTCAGGGGACGGCTACACCTTC CASRSGDGYTF
TRBJ2-7 TRBD2 - TRBV5-1 TGCGCCAGCAGCTTGGGTCGCTTATCGTCTCGCGTCGGGGGGGGGCCCTACGAGCAGTACTTC CASSLGRLSSRVGGGPYEQYF
TRBJ1-3 TRBD1 - TRBV4-1 TGCGCCAGCAGCCATGGGACAGCAACGAAGATATATTTT CASSHGTATKIYF
TRBJ1-5 - - TRBV6-5 TGTGCCAGCAGTTACAAGGGGGTCAATCAGCCCCAGCATTTT CASSYKGVNQPQHF
TRBJ2-1 - - TRBV5-1 TGCGCCAGCAGCTTTCCAGGCAACAATGAGCAGTTCTTC CASSFPGNNEQFF
TRBJ1-5 TRBD1 - TRBV18 TGTGCCAGCTCACCTGACAGGGAGGGCAATCAGCCCCAGCATTTT CASSPDREGNQPQHF
TRBJ2-7 - - TRBV15 TGTGCCACCAGCAGAGGTTACCGGGACAACTCCTACGAGCAGTACTTC CATSRGYRDNSYEQYF
TRBJ2-1 TRBD2 once TRBV11-2 TGTGCCAGCAGCACAGTTGAGGGACTAGCGGGTAACAATGAGCAGTTCTTC CASSTVEGLAGNNEQFF
TRBJ2-1 - - TRBV28 TGTGCCAGCAGTTTAGGTTCCAGGGGCAGAGGACCCGATGAGCAGTTCTTC CASSLGSRGRGPDEQFF
TRBJ2-7 TRBD1 - TRBV7-2 TGTGCCAGCAGCTTCGAGGGGACAGGCGTCTCCTACGAGCAGTACTTC CASSFEGTGVSYEQYF
TRBJ2-7 TRBD1 - TRBV28 TGTGCCAGCAGTTCACCTCCGGGACAGGGGGCAGGGGAGCAGTACTTC CASSSPPGQGAGEQYF
TRBJ1-1 - - TRBV6-5 TGTGCCAGCTCCCCTTTAACGGGTGAAGCTTTCTTT CASSPLTGEAFF
TRBJ1-1 TRBD1 - TRBV30 TGTGCCTGGAGTTCAACAGGGGGCTTGGGTCTTGAAAAATTAAACACTGAAGCTTTCTTT CAWSSTGGLGLEKLNTEAFF
TRBJ1-2 - - TRBV20-1 TGCAGTGCTAGGGTCGGAGATGGCTACACCTTC CSARVGDGYTF
TRBJ1-4 TRBD1 - TRBV4-3 TGCGCCAGCAAAAGACAGGGATCATCTACTAATGAAAAACTGTTTTTT CASKRQGSSTNEKLFF
TRBJ1-6 - - TRBV10-2 TGCGCCAGCGGAACAGGTTCGCTGGATGTTTGGAATTCACCCCTCCACTTT CASGTGSLDVWNSPLHF
TRBJ1-6 - - TRBV5-1 TGCGCCAGCAGCCGGGAGGATTCACCCCTCCACTTT CASSREDSPLHF
TRBJ1-6 - - TRBV10-3 TGTGCCATCACCGCGGACATATCTAATTCACCCCTCCACTTT CAITADISNSPLHF